Shown below are 17 T cell receptor beta chains from a single sample sequenced in a study of blood T cells in healthy people across ages. Primed by a sample-barcoded 5' primer and a J-beta primer mix, a second PCR proceeded for 7 to 11 cycles. TCRdb itself ran the 5' RACE reads through MiXCR, one entry per CDR3 protein. The data hold hundreds of thousands of distinct CDR3 sequences, with around half observed a single time. Material: blood. The receptors were sampled from a man older than 75 in good health.

The V gene is TRBV10-3, the J gene TRBJ1-5; D is uncertain. The CDR3 runs 16 residues. Per germline, CDR1 ENHRY and CDR2 SYGVKD. V was trimmed by 4 bases and J by 0 bases, leaving 13 bases between them. The CDR3 here is CAISGSFIGSNQPQHF. The CDR3 bases are TGTGCCATCAGTGGGAGTTTTATTGGTAGCAATCAGCCCCAGCATTTT.

In DNA form, the CDR3 reads TGTGCCAGCAGCAGACTAGCGGGAGTCACCCACGAGCAGTACTTC. Translating it yields CASSRLAGVTHEQYF. The V and J genes are TRBV7-9 and TRBJ2-7; 12 nucleotides agree with TRBD2. CDR1 is SEHNR and CDR2 is FQNEAQ in the germline V gene (reference sequence). CDR3 size: 15 residues. Trimming cost V 5 bases and J 5 bases; bases outside gene matches: 7.

The chain links TRBV3-1 to TRBJ1-1, with 11 bases that match TRBD1. Germline CDR1 is LGHDT and CDR2 is YNNKEL (reference sequence). The CDR3 runs to 15 residues. J was trimmed by 9 bases and V by 0 bases; bases with no gene match: 6. The CDR3 loop reads CASSQESGTGGKAFF. The CDR3 region has the DNA TGTGCCAGCAGCCAAGAGTCCGGGACAGGGGGGAAAGCTTTCTTT.

This clonotype has more than one count but fewer than ten. This chain links TRBV11-2 with TRBJ2-3; D is uncertain. V gave up 5 bases and J gave up 6 bases, with 12 bases separating them. Looked up from germline, CDR1 is SGHAT and CDR2 is FQNNGV. This CDR3 contains 13 residues. The CDR3 loop is CASSPAWADTQYF. In DNA, the CDR3 is TGTGCCAGCAGCCCCGCGTGGGCGGATACGCAGTATTTT.

The chain has TRBV7-9 and TRBJ2-7; D unclear. This CDR3 contains 12 residues. The germline V gene has CDR1 SEHNR and CDR2 FQNEAQ (reference sequence). V lost 8 bases and J lost 0, with 8 bases in between. CDR3 residues: CASDADSYEQYF. In nucleotides, the CDR3 is TGTGCCAGCGACGCGGACTCCTACGAGCAGTACTTC.

This clonotype was counted a single time. J is TRBJ2-1 and V is TRBV27; D is possibly TRBD1 or TRBD2 (6 bases each). CDR3 length: 17 amino acids. The V end was cut by 0 bases, the J end by 2 bases, with 14 bases between. Germline CDR1 reads MNHEY; CDR2 reads SMNVEV (reference sequence). The CDR3 loop is CASSLSPSGGAYNEQFF. The DNA for the CDR3 is TGTGCCAGCAGTTTATCCCCCTCCGGGGGCGCCTACAATGAGCAGTTCTTC.

This sequence joins TRBV21-1 and TRBJ2-6. TRBV21-1 is a known pseudogene. This CDR3 is built from 16 residues. The CDR3 sequence: CASTKGSSSGANVLTF. Here the CDR3 DNA reads TGTGCCAGCACCAAAGGTAGTAGCTCTGGGGCCAACGTCCTGACTTTC.

In DNA, the CDR3 is TGTGCCAGCAGCTTATACTCCTCCGGGATTGGGGCCAAAAACATTCAGTACTTC. This encodes CASSLYSSGIGAKNIQYF. V is TRBV7-9 and J is TRBJ2-4; D is possibly TRBD2 (5 bases). The V gene lost 2 bases and the J gene lost 1 base, with 18 bases spanning the gap. Germline CDR1 reads SEHNR; CDR2 reads FQNEAQ (reference sequence). CDR3 size: 18 residues.

The sample holds a few counts of this clonotype. A single base separates this from a much larger clone, so it may be a read error. The chain couples TRBV6-6 to TRBJ2-1; D remains ambiguous. Matching the DNA end better, TRBJ2-7 makes the J call doubtful. Germline V CDR1 and CDR2: MNHNY, SVGAGI (reference sequence). The CDR3 has 12 residues. The CDR3 DNA reads TGTGCCAGCAGTTCCTCCTACAATGAGCAGTACTTC. This codes for CASSSSYNEQYF.

This clonotype occurred a few times. This chain uses TRBV7-9 with TRBJ2-4; a weak D match, TRBD2 (5 bases). The better agreement between TRBJ2-7 and the DNA end casts doubt on the J call. Germline V gives CDR1 SEHNR, CDR2 FQNEAQ (reference sequence). The CDR3 is made up of 14 amino acids. The CDR3 DNA follows: TGTGCCAGCAGCTTAGTTGAGGGTTGGGGCGAGCAGTACTTC. Encoded protein: CASSLVEGWGEQYF.

The chain employs TRBV5-1 and TRBJ2-1; D unclear. Per germline, CDR1 SGHRS and CDR2 YFSETQ. V lost 2 bases, J lost 7 bases, and 19 bases lay in between. The length of the CDR3 is 16 residues. CDR3 coding DNA: TGCGCCAGCAGCTTATATGGTCCGGTTCTAGGGAATGAGCAGTTCTTC. As protein: CASSLYGPVLGNEQFF.

A few counts support this clonotype. The chain recombines TRBV7-2 with TRBJ2-4; no firm D call. The DNA matches TRBJ2-7 better at its end, which makes the J call doubtful. CDR1 is SGHTA, CDR2 FQGNSA, per germline. CDR3 length: 14 amino acids. This CDR3 reads CASSLIPVAYEQYF. The CDR3 DNA is TGTGCCAGCAGCTTAATCCCAGTAGCCTACGAGCAGTACTTC.

As concerns this clonotype: A read error may produce the germline difference seen at one junction end. CDR3 amino acids: CASSLNTVPGETRYF. The DNA of the CDR3 is TGTGCCAGCAGCTTAAACACAGTACCTGGGGAGACCCGGTACTTC. This chain links TRBV7-2 with TRBJ2-5; a weak D match, TRBD2 (5 bases). Germline CDR1 and CDR2: SGHTA and FQGNSA. This CDR3 spans 15 amino acids.

V is TRBV11-2 and J is TRBJ1-5; D call uncertain. V lost 3 bases and J lost 9, with 12 bases in between. The CDR3 loop spans 13 amino acids. The germline V gene encodes CDR1 SGHAT and CDR2 FQNNGV. CDR3 loop: CASSFSGRGPQHF. The CDR3 DNA follows: TGTGCCAGCAGCTTCTCCGGGCGTGGGCCCCAGCATTTT.

The chain carries TRBV3-1 and TRBJ1-1; tentatively, D is TRBD1 (5 bases). Germline CDR1 reads LGHDT; CDR2 reads YNNKEL (reference sequence). CDR3 length: 14 residues. V lost 7 bases, J lost 4 bases, and 16 bases lay in between. The CDR3 here is CASTYGHGGTEAFF. In DNA form, the CDR3 reads TGTGCCAGCACTTACGGACATGGGGGCACTGAAGCTTTCTTT.

The V gene is TRBV7-2, the J gene TRBJ2-3; 7 bases fit TRBD2. The CDR3 sequence is 17 residues long. Germline trimming cut 5 bases from V and 2 bases from J; bases unmatched to any gene: 13. The germline V gene has CDR1 SGHTA and CDR2 FQGNSA. CDR3 coding DNA: TGTGCCAGCAGCCCCGTGGGGGGGACTGCTCCCACAGATACGCAGTATTTT. As protein: CASSPVGGTAPTDTQYF.

V usage is TRBV12-3 or TRBV12-4 and J usage is TRBJ1-2; no definite D call. V was clipped by 3 bases and J by 3 bases, with 8 bases between them. This CDR3 contains 13 residues. CDR3 residues: CASSFRSHYGYTF. Here the CDR3 DNA reads TGTGCCAGCAGTTTTAGGTCCCACTATGGCTACACCTTC.